Listed here are 4 T cell receptor beta chains from one sample, sequenced in a study of blood T cells in healthy people across ages. A J-beta primer mix and a sample-barcoded 5' primer were used in a second PCR of roughly 6 to 11 cycles. Via MiXCR, TCRdb re-called the 5' RACE reads, giving one row per CDR3 protein. Seen here are about 1.8 million distinct CDR3 sequences, just under 50% observed once, and the top ten hold 2.1%. The sequencing sample was made of blood. The receptors were sampled from a middle-aged woman in good health.

Worth noting for this clonotype: A junction boundary mismatches the germline segment, possibly from a read error. This chain joins TRBV7-9 and TRBJ2-7; D gene uncertain. The CDR3 is 13 amino acids. Germline lookup yields CDR1 SEHNR and CDR2 FQNEAQ (reference sequence). CDR3 DNA sequence: TGTGCCAGCAGCTTATTGCGTACCTACGTGCAGTACTTC. Encoded protein: CASSLLRTYVQYF.

CDR3 sequence (DNA): TGCAGTGCCCCTATCGGGGGGGGGCAGGATGAGCAGTTCTTC. It specifies CSAPIGGGQDEQFF. V and J are TRBV20-1 and TRBJ2-1, with 8 bases fitting TRBD2. Unmatched junction bases numbered 12, after V lost 6 bases and J lost 8 bases. This CDR3 region has 14 residues. The germline gives CDR1 DFQATT, CDR2 SNEGSKA (reference sequence).

This chain connects TRBV4-1 to TRBJ1-2; 8 bases line up with TRBD1. V shed 3 bases, J shed 5 bases, and the junction held 11 bases outside the gene matches. Per the germline V gene, CDR1 is MGHRA and CDR2 is YSYEKL. There are 16 residues in the CDR3. This CDR3 reads CASSHPEQGEGYGYTF. The CDR3 region has the DNA TGCGCCAGCAGCCATCCGGAACAGGGGGAGGGTTATGGCTACACCTTC.

This clonotype was observed a few times. This chain joins TRBV11-1 and TRBJ1-2; 9 bases are shared with TRBD1. J was trimmed by 6 bases and V by 4 bases; bases with no gene match: 6. The CDR3 spans 14 residues. Germline values: CDR1 SGHAT, CDR2 FQDESV (reference sequence). Written as DNA, the CDR3 is TGTGCCAGCAGCTCCATCCGACAGGGGGATGGCTACACCTTC. Protein: CASSSIRQGDGYTF.